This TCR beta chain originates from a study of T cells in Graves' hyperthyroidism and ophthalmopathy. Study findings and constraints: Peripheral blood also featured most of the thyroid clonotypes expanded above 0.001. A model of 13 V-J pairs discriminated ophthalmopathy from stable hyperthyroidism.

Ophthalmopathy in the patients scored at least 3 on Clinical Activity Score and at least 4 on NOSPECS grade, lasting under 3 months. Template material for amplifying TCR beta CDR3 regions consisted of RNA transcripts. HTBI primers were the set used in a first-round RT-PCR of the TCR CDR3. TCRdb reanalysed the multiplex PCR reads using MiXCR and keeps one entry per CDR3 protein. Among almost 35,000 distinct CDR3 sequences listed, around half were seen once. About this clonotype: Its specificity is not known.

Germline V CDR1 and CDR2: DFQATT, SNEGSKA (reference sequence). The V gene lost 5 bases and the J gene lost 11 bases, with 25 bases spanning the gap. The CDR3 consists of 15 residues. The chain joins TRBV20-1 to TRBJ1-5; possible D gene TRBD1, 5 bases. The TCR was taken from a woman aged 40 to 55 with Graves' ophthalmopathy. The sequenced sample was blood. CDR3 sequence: CSARAGLAVQETQHF. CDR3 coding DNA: TGCAGTGCTCGAGCGGGACTAGCGGTGCAAGAGACCCAGCATTTT.